These T cell receptor beta chains were read from a single sample in a study of spatial heterogeneity in lung cancer. TCRdb ran MiXCR on the 5' RACE reads and lists one entry per CDR3 protein. The profile shows 6,000 or so distinct CDR3 sequences, roughly 15% of them singletons. Sequencing was performed on lung tumor tissue, taken at surgery. The receptors derive from a male donor with early-stage non-small cell lung cancer. Both conserved end residues are part of each CDR3. Each record gives: clone size, V gene, J gene, D gene, CDR3 DNA, CDR3 protein. The D gene is left open where the match is weak. The size of a clone is reported for some rows only, either as once, few or many, or as a class for expanded clones.

>few|TRBV29-1|TRBJ1-4|TRBD1
TGCAGCGCCAAAACTTGGACAGGGAATGAAAAACTGTTTTTT
CSAKTWTGNEKLFF
>many|TRBV12-3/TRBV12-4|TRBJ1-2|-
TGTGCCAGCAGCTCTACCCCCGGGGCCGATGGCTACACCTTC
CASSSTPGADGYTF
>many|TRBV5-1|TRBJ2-7|TRBD2
TGCGCCAGCAGCTTGTTGCTAGCGGGAGACGGGCAGTACTTC
CASSLLLAGDGQYF
>-|TRBV18|TRBJ1-1|-
TGTGCCAGCTCACCACCAGCTTTTACCGAAGCTTTCTTT
CASSPPAFTEAFF
>many|TRBV4-1|TRBJ1-3|-
TGCGCCAGCAGCCAAGATTGGAGCTCTGGAAACACCATATATTTT
CASSQDWSSGNTIYF
>-|TRBV7-2|TRBJ1-5|TRBD1
TGTGCCAGCAGCTCCCAGCCCCGGGACAGGCCAAGTCAGCCCCAGCATTTT
CASSSQPRDRPSQPQHF
>-|TRBV7-6|TRBJ1-3|-
TGTGCCAGCAGCTTAGCGGAAGCCTCTGGAAACACCATATATTTT
CASSLAEASGNTIYF
>-|TRBV28|TRBJ2-7|-
TGTGCCAGCAGTCTACCCCCAACCCGCGAGCAGTACTTC
CASSLPPTREQYF
>-|TRBV28|TRBJ2-3|TRBD2
TGTGCCAGCAGTTTACCTGGCGGGAGCAGCACAGATACGCAGTATTTT
CASSLPGGSSTDTQYF
>many|TRBV10-3|TRBJ1-2|TRBD1
TGTGCCATCCTGAGAAGTGGGACAGGGGTCTATGGCTACACCTTC
CAILRSGTGVYGYTF
>medium-sized|TRBV4-1|TRBJ2-1|TRBD2
TGCGCCAGCAGCCAAGTTAGCGGGAGTGGTAATGAGCAGTTCTTC
CASSQVSGSGNEQFF
>many|TRBV20-1|TRBJ2-3|TRBD1
TGCAGTGCTAGCCTCGGACAGGACACAGATACGCAGTATTTT
CSASLGQDTDTQYF
>large|TRBV11-2|TRBJ2-5|TRBD1
TGTGCCAGCAGCTTCCAGGACAGGGGGGAGACCCAGTACTTC
CASSFQDRGETQYF
>many|TRBV29-1|TRBJ1-4|-
TGCAGCGTTCGGCAGGATAGTAGAGATGAAAAACTGTTTTTT
CSVRQDSRDEKLFF
>-|TRBV5-1|TRBJ2-5|-
TGCGCCAGCAGCTTGGTCCCCGCTTTGGAGGAGACCCAGTACTTC
CASSLVPALEETQYF
>once|TRBV30|TRBJ1-1|-
TGTGCCTGGAGTGTACAGGACGGCACTGAAGCTTTCTTT
CAWSVQDGTEAFF
>medium-sized|TRBV30|TRBJ2-1|TRBD2
TGTGCCTGGAGTGTACAAGGGGGACTAGCGAGAAATGAGCAGTTCTTC
CAWSVQGGLARNEQFF
>medium-sized|TRBV7-7|TRBJ2-5|-
TGTGCCAGCAGCCCTTCTCCCGGGGAAGGGGAGACCCAGTACTTC
CASSPSPGEGETQYF
>-|TRBV29-1|TRBJ2-1|TRBD2
TGCAGCGTTGTCGGGAGGGGCTATGAGCAGTTCTTC
CSVVGRGYEQFF